The source of this TCR beta chain is a study of OX40 agonist ivuxolimab in advanced cancers. The CDR3 runs 15 residues. Germline values: CDR1 MNHEY, CDR2 SMNVEV (reference sequence). V was trimmed by 0 bases and J by 6 bases, leaving 12 bases between them. Produced via immunoSEQ multiplex PCR; TCRdb's table is partial and in-frame only. The data hold around 65,000 clones, with 80% to 95% observed a single time. The sequencing here drew on CD4+ or CD8+ T cells sorted from blood, taken in a trial of the OX40 agonist ivuxolimab. This TCR came from an adult with an advanced solid tumor such as melanoma, head and neck, liver or kidney cancer. This chain connects TRBV27 to TRBJ2-4; D is ambiguous. As DNA, the CDR3 is TGTGCCAGCAGTTTATCGAGTTTCCGGCCAAACATTCAGTACTTC. Its protein is CASSLSSFRPNIQYF.